This T cell receptor beta chain stems from a study of blood T cells in healthy people across ages. The CDR3 is 15 residues long. Unmatched junction bases numbered 6, after V lost 5 bases and J lost 2 bases. Germline loops: CDR1 SNHLY, CDR2 FYNNEI. The use of a sample-barcoded 5' primer and a J-beta primer mix characterized a second PCR of about 6 to 12 cycles. TCRdb itself ran the 5' RACE reads through MiXCR, one entry per CDR3 protein. There are about 640,000 distinct CDR3 sequences in the sample; 45% to 65% occur only once, and over 30% lies in the top ten. General observations from the study: Estimates drawn from one million T cells were deemed to understate diversity.

A note on this clonotype: The antigen is not known.

The chain couples TRBV2 to TRBJ1-5, with 7 nucleotides matching TRBD1. The receptor comes from a man aged 55 to 70 in good health. The sample taken for sequencing was blood. As DNA, the CDR3 is TGTGCCAGCAGTCCCAGGGGGAAGGGCAATCAGCCCCAGCATTTT. It yields the protein CASSPRGKGNQPQHF.